This TCR beta chain comes out of a study of shared clonotypes between healthy human individuals. Each cell subset's genomic DNA was divided evenly among several immunoSEQ plates. Per the original methods: Owing to the provision of junction-only sequences devoid of quality scores by immunoSEQ, filtering differed. Clones were read by immunoSEQ multiplex PCR, and TCRdb kept only the in-frame ones, dropping some. From that table come the V and J calls and clone size; the DNA was used to work out D and trimming. The table records around 2.1 million clones, about 92% of them present only once. CDR3 length equals 16 residues. Germline CDR1 and CDR2: SGDLS and YYNGEE. The ends were cut back, 3 bases at V and 1 base at J, with 16 bases in the middle. Findings of the study overall: Apart from blood, nothing was sampled; tissue repertoires likely differ.

In regard to this clone: Its antigen remains unidentified.

It was CD45RO-negative cells, positively selected for CCR7, that made up naive CD8 cells, with terminally differentiated effector memory CD45RA+ cells excluded. The chain recombines TRBV9 with TRBJ2-5; tentatively, D is TRBD1 (6 bases). The sample comprised naive CD8+ T cells from PBMCs. This clonotype originated in a man aged 18-30 years in good health. Some clones in this sample may be carry-over from other donors' samples. CDR3 sequence: CASSARGTRVQETQYF. Written as DNA, the CDR3 is TGTGCCAGCAGCGCGAGAGGGACACGAGTCCAAGAGACCCAGTACTTC.